The subject of this entry is one T cell receptor beta chain. The entry originates in a study of T cell responses to AZD1222 COVID-19 vaccine. Sequencing used immunoSEQ multiplex PCR; TCRdb keeps in-frame clones, though not all of them. The sample holds about 94,000 clones, 88% seen once. V shed 8 bases and J shed 4 bases, with 20 bases lying between them. The CDR3 is 15 amino acids. The germline V gene has CDR1 SNHLY and CDR2 FYNNEI. The sequence was obtained from an adult who received the AZD1222 COVID-19 vaccine. The sequencing used peripheral blood, collected 28 days after the second AZD1222 dose. The gene calls are TRBV2 and TRBJ1-2, with D uncertain. The CDR3: CASHPQLAGSYGYTF. The CDR3 nucleotides are TGTGCCAGCCATCCTCAATTAGCCGGTAGCTATGGCTACACCTTC.